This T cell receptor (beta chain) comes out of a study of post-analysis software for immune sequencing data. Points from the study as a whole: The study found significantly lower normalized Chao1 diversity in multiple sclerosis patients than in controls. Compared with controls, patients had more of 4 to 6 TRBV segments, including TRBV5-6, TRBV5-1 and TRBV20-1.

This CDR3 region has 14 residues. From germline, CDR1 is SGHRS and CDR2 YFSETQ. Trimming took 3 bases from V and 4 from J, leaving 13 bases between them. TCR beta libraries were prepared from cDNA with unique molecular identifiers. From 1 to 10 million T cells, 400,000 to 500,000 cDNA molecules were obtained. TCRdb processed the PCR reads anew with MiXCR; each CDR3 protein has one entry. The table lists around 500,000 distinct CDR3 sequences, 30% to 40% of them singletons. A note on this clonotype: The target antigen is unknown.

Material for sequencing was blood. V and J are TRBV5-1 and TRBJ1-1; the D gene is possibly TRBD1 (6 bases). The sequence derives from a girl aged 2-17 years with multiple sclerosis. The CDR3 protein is CASSWAWTATEAFF. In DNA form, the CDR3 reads TGCGCCAGCAGCTGGGCCTGGACAGCCACTGAAGCTTTCTTT.